This TCR beta chain stems from a study of monozygotic twins with inflammatory bowel disease. Broader study findings: Limited statistical power may explain no repertoire similarity difference between concordant and discordant twins. TCRbeta diversity (inverse Simpson) was lower in IBD patients than in healthy co-twins.

Template switching introduced UMIs that contain a 6-nucleotide sample barcode. TCRdb reprocessed the 5' RACE reads, with one entry per CDR3 protein and no DNA. This sample's table reports some 170,000 distinct CDR3 sequences. With regard to this clonotype: What it binds is unknown.

CDR1 and CDR2 (germline): LNHDA, SQIVND (reference sequence). The CDR3 loop spans 13 amino acids. The sequence came from a human donor with ulcerative colitis or Crohn's disease, or a healthy co-twin of an affected twin (not recorded which). V is TRBV19 and J is TRBJ2-3. Material: blood. The CDR3 sequence is CASSIVGSDTQYF.